The entry below gives a single T cell receptor beta chain sequence along with its context. J lost 4 bases, V lost 5 bases, and 4 bases had no gene match. The germline CDR1 and CDR2 sequences are MDHEN and SYDVKM. CDR3 size: 13 residues. This sample stems from a study of T cell changes during pregnancy in multiple sclerosis. The assay was immunoSEQ multiplex PCR, and TCRdb's table has in-frame clones only and misses some. The table records over 90,000 clones, 85% to 95% of them present only once. The starting material was peripheral blood, obtained before pregnancy. This TCR was recovered from a female donor with multiple sclerosis, enrolled in a pregnancy study. The V gene is TRBV28, the J gene TRBJ1-2; TRBD1 aligns across 7 bases. CDR3 DNA: TGTGCCAGCAGTGAACAGGGGCTCTATGGCTACACCTTC. This translates into CASSEQGLYGYTF.